Listed below are T cell receptor beta chains from one sample, sequenced in a study of cytomegalovirus exposure and HLA in healthy donors. Sequencing was performed with immunoSEQ multiplex PCR; in TCRdb, only in-frame clones are kept and a portion is missing. The table includes roughly 200,000 clones, 80% to 90% detected once. Sequenced sample: PBMCs. These receptors were taken from a man aged 40-50 years in good health and CMV-seropositive. CDR3s include the opening cysteine and the closing phenylalanine or tryptophan. A D gene is named only where the DNA matches it firmly. The size of a clone is reported for some rows only, either as once, few or many, or as a class for expanded clones.

clone_size: NA
j_call: TRBJ2-5
v_call: TRBV11-1
d_call: TRBD2
cdr3_nt: TGTGCCAGCAGCTCCTGGACTAGCGGGTTGTCAGAGACCCAGTACTTC
cdr3_aa: CASSSWTSGLSETQYF

clone_size: NA
j_call: TRBJ1-5
v_call: TRBV28
d_call: TRBD1
cdr3_nt: TGTGCCAGCAGTGAGACCGGGACAGGGATCGTTAGCAATCAGCCCCAGCATTTT
cdr3_aa: CASSETGTGIVSNQPQHF

clone_size: NA
j_call: TRBJ1-1
v_call: TRBV5-6
d_call: NA
cdr3_nt: TGTGCCAGCAGCTCCCGGGGATTGTACACTGAAGCTTTCTTT
cdr3_aa: CASSSRGLYTEAFF

clone_size: few
j_call: TRBJ2-7
v_call: TRBV9
d_call: TRBD1
cdr3_nt: TGTGCCAGCAGCGCCGGGACAGGTGGCTACGAGCAGTACTTC
cdr3_aa: CASSAGTGGYEQYF

clone_size: NA
j_call: TRBJ1-3
v_call: TRBV7-2
d_call: NA
cdr3_nt: TGTGCCAGCAGCTTAGGGTTGCTGGGAGGGAGCTCTGGAAACACCATATATTTT
cdr3_aa: CASSLGLLGGSSGNTIYF

clone_size: NA
j_call: TRBJ2-7
v_call: TRBV7-2
d_call: TRBD1
cdr3_nt: TGTGCCAGCAGCTCCCGACAGGGAGCCTACGAGCAGTACTTC
cdr3_aa: CASSSRQGAYEQYF

clone_size: few
j_call: TRBJ2-7
v_call: TRBV5-1
d_call: TRBD1
cdr3_nt: TGCGCCAGCAGCTTCTGGACAGGGTTCAACGAGCAGTACTTC
cdr3_aa: CASSFWTGFNEQYF

clone_size: NA
j_call: TRBJ2-1
v_call: TRBV2
d_call: NA
cdr3_nt: TGTGCCAGCAGTAGACTAGAGGAGCAGTTCTTC
cdr3_aa: CASSRLEEQFF

clone_size: NA
j_call: TRBJ1-2
v_call: TRBV27
d_call: NA
cdr3_nt: TGTGCCAGCAGTTCTTACAGGGCCGCTAACTATGGCTACACCTTC
cdr3_aa: CASSSYRAANYGYTF

clone_size: NA
j_call: TRBJ2-7
v_call: TRBV7-9
d_call: NA
cdr3_nt: TGTGCCAGCAGCTTACAACAGACCGAGCAGTACTTC
cdr3_aa: CASSLQQTEQYF

clone_size: NA
j_call: TRBJ2-7
v_call: TRBV7-2
d_call: NA
cdr3_nt: TGTGCCAGCAGCACTCCCCTTAGCGGCTTAAAGACCTACGAGCAGTACTTC
cdr3_aa: CASSTPLSGLKTYEQYF

clone_size: NA
j_call: TRBJ2-3
v_call: TRBV4-3
d_call: TRBD2
cdr3_nt: TGCGCCAGCAGCCCCGGGACTAGAGCAGATACGCAGTATTTT
cdr3_aa: CASSPGTRADTQYF

clone_size: few
j_call: TRBJ1-1
v_call: TRBV6-5
d_call: TRBD1
cdr3_nt: TGTGCCAGCACCAGACAGGGGGAAGCTTTCTTT
cdr3_aa: CASTRQGEAFF

clone_size: once
j_call: TRBJ2-4
v_call: TRBV19
d_call: NA
cdr3_nt: TGTGCCAGTAGTATGGAGGGGGCGAGAAACATTCAGTACTTC
cdr3_aa: CASSMEGARNIQYF